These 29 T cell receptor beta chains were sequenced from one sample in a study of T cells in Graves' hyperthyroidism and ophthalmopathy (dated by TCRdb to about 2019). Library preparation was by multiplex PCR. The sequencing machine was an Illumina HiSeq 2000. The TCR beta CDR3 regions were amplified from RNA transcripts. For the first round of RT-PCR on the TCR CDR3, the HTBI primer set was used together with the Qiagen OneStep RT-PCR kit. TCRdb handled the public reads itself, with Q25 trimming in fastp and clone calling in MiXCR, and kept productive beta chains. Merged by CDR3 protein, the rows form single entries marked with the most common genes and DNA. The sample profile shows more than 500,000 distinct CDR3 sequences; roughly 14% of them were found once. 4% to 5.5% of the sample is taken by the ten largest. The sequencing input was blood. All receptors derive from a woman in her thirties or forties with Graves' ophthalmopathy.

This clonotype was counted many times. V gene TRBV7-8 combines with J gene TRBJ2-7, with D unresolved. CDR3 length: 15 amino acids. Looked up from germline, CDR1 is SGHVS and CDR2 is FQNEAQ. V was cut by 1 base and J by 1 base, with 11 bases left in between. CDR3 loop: CASSLGRIGSYEQYF. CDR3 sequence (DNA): TGTGCCAGCAGCTTAGGGCGAATCGGGTCCTACGAGCAGTACTTC.

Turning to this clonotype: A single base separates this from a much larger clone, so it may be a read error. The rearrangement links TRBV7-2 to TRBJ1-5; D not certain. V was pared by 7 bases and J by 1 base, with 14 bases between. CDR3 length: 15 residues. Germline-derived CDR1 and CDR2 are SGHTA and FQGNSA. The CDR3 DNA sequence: TGTGCCAGCAACCCGGAGAAGTGGAGCAATCAGCCCCAGCATTTT. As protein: CASNPEKWSNQPQHF. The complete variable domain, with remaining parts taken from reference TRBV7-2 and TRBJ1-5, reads GAGVSQSPSNKVTEKGKDVELRCDPISGHTALYWYRQSLGQGLEFLIYFQGNSAPDKSGLPSDRFSAERTGGSVSTLTIQRTQQEDSAVYLCASNPEKWSNQPQHFGDGTRLSIL.

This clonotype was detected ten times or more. The CDR3: CASSLSIGLSQPQHF. CDR3 nucleotides: TGTGCCAGCAGTTTATCGATAGGGTTGTCTCAGCCCCAGCATTTT. V gene TRBV27 combines with J gene TRBJ1-5; D not resolved. This CDR3 contains 15 residues. Per germline, CDR1 MNHEY and CDR2 SMNVEV (reference sequence). Trimming removed 0 bases from V and 6 bases from J, with 12 bases in between.

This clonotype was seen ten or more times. The DNA of the CDR3 is TGCAGTGCCTATAATAGCGGGAGCACGTCCTACGAGCAGTACTTC. This sequence encodes CSAYNSGSTSYEQYF. This chain uses TRBV20-1 with TRBJ2-7; TRBD2 agrees at 9 bases. There are 15 residues in the CDR3. V was clipped by 6 bases and J by 1 base; unmatched bases: 10. CDR1 DFQATT and CDR2 SNEGSKA come from the germline V gene (reference sequence).

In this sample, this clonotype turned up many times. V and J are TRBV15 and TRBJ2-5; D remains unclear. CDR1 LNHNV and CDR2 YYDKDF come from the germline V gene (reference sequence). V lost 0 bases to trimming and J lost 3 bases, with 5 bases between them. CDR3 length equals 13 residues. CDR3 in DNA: TGTGCCACCAGCAGAGATAGGGAAGAGACCCAGTACTTC. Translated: CATSRDREETQYF.

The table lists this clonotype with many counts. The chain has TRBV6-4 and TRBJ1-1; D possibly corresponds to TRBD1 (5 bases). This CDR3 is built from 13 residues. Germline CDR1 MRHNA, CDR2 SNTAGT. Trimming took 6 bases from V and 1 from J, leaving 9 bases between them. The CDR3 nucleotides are TGTGCCAGCAGGAGGGGACGGAACACTGAAGCTTTCTTT. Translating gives CASRRGRNTEAFF.

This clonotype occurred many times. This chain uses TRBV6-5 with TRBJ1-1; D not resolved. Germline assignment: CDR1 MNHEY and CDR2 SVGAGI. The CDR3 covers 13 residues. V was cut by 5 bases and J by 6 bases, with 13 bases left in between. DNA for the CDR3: TGTGCCAGCAGTACCACGGTTGTCTCTGAAGCTTTCTTT. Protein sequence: CASSTTVVSEAFF.

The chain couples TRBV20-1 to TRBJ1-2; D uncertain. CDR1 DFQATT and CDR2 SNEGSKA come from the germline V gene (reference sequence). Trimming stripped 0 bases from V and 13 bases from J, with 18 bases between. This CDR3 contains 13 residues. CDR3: CSARDLNDPWRTF. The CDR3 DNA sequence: TGCAGTGCTAGAGATCTAAATGACCCTTGGCGCACCTTC.

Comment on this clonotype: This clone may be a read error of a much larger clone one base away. As DNA, the CDR3 is TGTGCCAGAAGGCAGGATACGGCGCAGTATTTT. Translation: CARRQDTAQYF. The chain links TRBV27 to TRBJ2-3; no clear D. Trimming left V 9 bases short and J 10 bases short, with 14 bases between. This CDR3 region has 11 residues. Germline V gene lookup returns CDR1 MNHEY and CDR2 SMNVEV (reference sequence).

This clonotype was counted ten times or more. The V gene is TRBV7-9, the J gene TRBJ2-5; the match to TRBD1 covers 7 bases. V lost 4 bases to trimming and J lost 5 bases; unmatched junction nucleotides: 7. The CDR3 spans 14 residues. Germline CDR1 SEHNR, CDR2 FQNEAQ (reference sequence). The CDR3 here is CASSSGTEEETQYF. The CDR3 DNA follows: TGTGCCAGCAGCTCCGGGACAGAGGAGGAGACCCAGTACTTC.

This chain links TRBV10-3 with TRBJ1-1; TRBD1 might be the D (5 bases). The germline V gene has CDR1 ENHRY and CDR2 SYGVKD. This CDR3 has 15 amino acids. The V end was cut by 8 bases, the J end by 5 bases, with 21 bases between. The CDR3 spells CAIHAGGDWLTEAFF. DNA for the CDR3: TGTGCCATCCATGCGGGGGGGGATTGGTTGACTGAAGCTTTCTTT.

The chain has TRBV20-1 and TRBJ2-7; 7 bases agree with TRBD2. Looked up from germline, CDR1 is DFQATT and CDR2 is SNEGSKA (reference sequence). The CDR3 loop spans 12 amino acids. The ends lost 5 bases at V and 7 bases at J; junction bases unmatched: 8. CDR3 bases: TGCAGTGCTCGCCGGGAGGATGGGGAGCAGTACTTC. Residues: CSARREDGEQYF.

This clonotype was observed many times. CDR3 protein: CAISERGQETQYF. CDR3 nucleotides: TGTGCCATCAGTGAAAGGGGGCAAGAGACCCAGTACTTC. The V gene is TRBV10-3, the J gene TRBJ2-5, with D maybe TRBD1 (6 bases). This CDR3 is built from 13 residues. V lost 3 bases and J lost 2, with 7 bases in between. CDR1 and CDR2 (germline): ENHRY, SYGVKD.

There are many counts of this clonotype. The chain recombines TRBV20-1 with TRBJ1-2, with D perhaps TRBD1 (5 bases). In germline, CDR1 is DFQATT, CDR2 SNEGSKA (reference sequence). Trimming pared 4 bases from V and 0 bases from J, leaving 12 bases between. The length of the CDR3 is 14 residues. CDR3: CSAKLRTPNYGYTF. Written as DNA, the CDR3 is TGCAGTGCTAAGCTCAGGACACCTAACTATGGCTACACCTTC.

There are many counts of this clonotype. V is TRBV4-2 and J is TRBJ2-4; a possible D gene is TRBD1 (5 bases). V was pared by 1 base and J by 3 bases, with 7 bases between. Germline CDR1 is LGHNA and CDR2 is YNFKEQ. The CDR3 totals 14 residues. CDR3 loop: CASSQGQGKNIQYF. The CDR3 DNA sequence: TGTGCCAGCAGCCAAGGGCAGGGCAAAAACATTCAGTACTTC.

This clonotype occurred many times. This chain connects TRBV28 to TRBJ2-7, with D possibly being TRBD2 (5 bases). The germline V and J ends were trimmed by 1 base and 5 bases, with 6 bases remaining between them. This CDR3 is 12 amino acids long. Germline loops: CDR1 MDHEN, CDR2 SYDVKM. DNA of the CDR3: TGTGCCAGCAGTTTATCGGGAAACGAGCAGTACTTC. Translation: CASSLSGNEQYF. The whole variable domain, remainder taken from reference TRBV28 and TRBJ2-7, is DVKVTQSSRYLVKRTGEKVFLECVQDMDHENMFWYRQDPGLGLRLIYFSYDVKMKEKGDIPEGYSVSREKKERFSLILESASTNQTSMYLCASSLSGNEQYFGPGTRLTVT.

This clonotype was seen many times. The CDR3 region is CSTFALRAEAFF. For the CDR3, the DNA is TGCAGTACTTTTGCCCTGAGGGCTGAAGCTTTCTTT. V is TRBV20-1 and J is TRBJ1-1; D is uncertain. The CDR3 extends over 12 amino acids. V lost 8 bases to trimming and J lost 6 bases, with 16 bases between them. In germline, CDR1 is DFQATT, CDR2 SNEGSKA (reference sequence).

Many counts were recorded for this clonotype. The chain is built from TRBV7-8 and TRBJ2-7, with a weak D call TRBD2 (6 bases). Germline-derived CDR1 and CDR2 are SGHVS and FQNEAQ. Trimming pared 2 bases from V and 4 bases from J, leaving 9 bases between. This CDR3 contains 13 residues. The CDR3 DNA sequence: TGTGCCAGCAGCTTAAGGAGGGGTTACGAGCAGTACTTC. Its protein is CASSLRRGYEQYF.

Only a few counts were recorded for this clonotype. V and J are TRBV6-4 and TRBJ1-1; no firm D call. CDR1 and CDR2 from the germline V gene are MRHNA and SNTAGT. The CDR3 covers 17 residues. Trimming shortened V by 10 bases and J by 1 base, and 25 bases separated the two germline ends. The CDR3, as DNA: TGTGCCACCTCTAAAGACCGAACTACCCCGGGGAACACTGAAGCTTTCTTT. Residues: CATSKDRTTPGNTEAFF.

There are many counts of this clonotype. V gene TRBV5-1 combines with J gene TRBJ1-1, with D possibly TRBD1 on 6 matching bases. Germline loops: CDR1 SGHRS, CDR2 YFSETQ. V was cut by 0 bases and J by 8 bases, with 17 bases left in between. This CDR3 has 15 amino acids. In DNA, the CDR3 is TGCGCCAGCAGCTTGGAGCCGGACAGCAAGATAGAAGCTTTCTTT. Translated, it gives CASSLEPDSKIEAFF.

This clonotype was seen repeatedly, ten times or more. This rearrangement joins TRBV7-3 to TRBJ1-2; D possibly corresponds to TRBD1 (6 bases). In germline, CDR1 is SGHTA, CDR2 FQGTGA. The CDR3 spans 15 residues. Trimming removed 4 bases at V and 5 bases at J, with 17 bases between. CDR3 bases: TGTGCCAGCAGCTACGACCGGGACAAGGAATATGGCTACACCTTC. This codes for CASSYDRDKEYGYTF.

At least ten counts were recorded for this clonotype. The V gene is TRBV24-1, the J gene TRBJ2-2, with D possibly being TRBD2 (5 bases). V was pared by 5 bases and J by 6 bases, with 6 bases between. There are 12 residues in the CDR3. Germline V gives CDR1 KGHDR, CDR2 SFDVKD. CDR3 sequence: CATSVRAGELFF. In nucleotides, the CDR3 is TGTGCCACCAGTGTGAGGGCCGGGGAGCTGTTTTTT.

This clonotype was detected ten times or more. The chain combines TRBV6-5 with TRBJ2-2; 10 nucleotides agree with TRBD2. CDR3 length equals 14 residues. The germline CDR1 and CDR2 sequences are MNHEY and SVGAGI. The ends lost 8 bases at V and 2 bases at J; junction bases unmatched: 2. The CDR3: CASGTSENTGELFF. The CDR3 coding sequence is TGTGCCAGCGGGACTAGCGAAAACACCGGGGAGCTGTTTTTT.

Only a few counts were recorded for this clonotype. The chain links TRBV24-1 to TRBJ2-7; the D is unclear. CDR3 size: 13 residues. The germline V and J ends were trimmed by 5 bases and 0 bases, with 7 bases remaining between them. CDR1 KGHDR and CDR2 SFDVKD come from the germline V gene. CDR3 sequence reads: CATSAPNSYEQYF. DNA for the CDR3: TGTGCCACCAGTGCTCCGAACTCCTACGAGCAGTACTTC.

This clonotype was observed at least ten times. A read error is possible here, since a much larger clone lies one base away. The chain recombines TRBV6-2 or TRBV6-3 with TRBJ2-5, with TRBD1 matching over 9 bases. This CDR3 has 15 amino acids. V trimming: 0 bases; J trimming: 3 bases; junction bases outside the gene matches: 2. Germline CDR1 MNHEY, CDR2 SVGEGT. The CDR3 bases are TGTGCCAGCAGTTACTCTTGGACAGGGGAAGAGACCCAGTACTTC. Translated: CASSYSWTGEETQYF.

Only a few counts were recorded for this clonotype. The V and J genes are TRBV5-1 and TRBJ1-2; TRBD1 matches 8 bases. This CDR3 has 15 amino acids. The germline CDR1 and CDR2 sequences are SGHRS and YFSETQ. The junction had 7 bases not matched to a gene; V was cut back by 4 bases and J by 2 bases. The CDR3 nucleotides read TGCGCCAGCAGCGTGACAGGGGCACTAAACTATGGCTACACCTTC. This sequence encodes CASSVTGALNYGYTF.

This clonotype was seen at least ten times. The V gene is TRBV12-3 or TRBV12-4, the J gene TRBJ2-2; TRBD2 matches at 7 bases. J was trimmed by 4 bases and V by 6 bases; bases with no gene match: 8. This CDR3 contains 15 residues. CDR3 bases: TGTGCCAGCAGCCCCTCTGGGGGGGTCACCGGGGAGCTGTTTTTT. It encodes CASSPSGGVTGELFF.

As DNA, the CDR3 is TGTGCTAGTGGAACCCGAGGACTAGCGGGGACCCAAGAGACCCAGTACTTC. It yields the protein CASGTRGLAGTQETQYF. This rearrangement joins TRBV12-5 to TRBJ2-5; 12 bases line up with TRBD2. The V segment lost 6 bases and the J segment 1 base; nucleotides outside the gene matches: 9. The CDR3 contains 17 residues. CDR1 and CDR2 from the germline V gene are LGHNT and FRNRAP.

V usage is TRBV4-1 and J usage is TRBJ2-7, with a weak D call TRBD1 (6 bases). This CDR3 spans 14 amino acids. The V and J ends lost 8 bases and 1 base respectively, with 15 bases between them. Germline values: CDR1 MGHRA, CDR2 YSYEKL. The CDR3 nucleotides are TGCGCCAGCGGTGGAGACAGGAGTTCCTACGAGCAGTACTTC. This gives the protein CASGGDRSSYEQYF.